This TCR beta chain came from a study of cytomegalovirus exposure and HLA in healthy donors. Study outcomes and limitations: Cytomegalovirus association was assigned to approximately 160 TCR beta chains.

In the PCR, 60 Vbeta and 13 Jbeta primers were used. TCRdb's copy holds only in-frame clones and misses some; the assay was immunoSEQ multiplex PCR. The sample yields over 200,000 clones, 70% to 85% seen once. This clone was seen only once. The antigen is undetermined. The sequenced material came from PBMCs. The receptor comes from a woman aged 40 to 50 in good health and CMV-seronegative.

The CDR3 spells CAWSGGSGGGNTIYF. CDR3 in DNA: TGTGCCTGGAGTGGAGGTTCGGGGGGTGGAAACACCATATATTTT. The chain uses TRBV30 and TRBJ1-3; perhaps TRBD1 as D (5 bases). Trimming removed 1 base at V and 3 bases at J, with 13 bases between. The CDR3 has 15 amino acids. CDR1 and CDR2 from the germline V gene are GTSNPN and SVGIG (reference sequence).